These 28 T cell receptor beta chains were sequenced from one sample in a study of shared clonotypes between healthy human individuals. Data came from immunoSEQ multiplex PCR; TCRdb stores just in-frame clones and leaves some out. The sample has fewer than 850,000 clones, around 90% seen once. The sample taken for sequencing was memory CD8+ T cells from PBMCs. Subset in this sample: CD45RO+ cells pooled with CCR7-negative TemRA cells. The receptor set was obtained from a man between 18 and 35 years old in good health. Some clones in this sample may be carry-over from other donors' samples.

As DNA, the CDR3 is TGTGCCAGCAGTTCCCACCCTAGCGGGAGATTAGAGACCCAGTACTTC. Its translation: CASSSHPSGRLETQYF. This chain connects TRBV27 to TRBJ2-5; 10 bases map to TRBD2. J was trimmed by 4 bases and V by 4 bases; bases with no gene match: 9. From germline, CDR1 is MNHEY and CDR2 SMNVEV (reference sequence). This CDR3 comprises 16 residues.

The V gene is TRBV5-4, the J gene TRBJ2-3; TRBD2 matches at 13 bases. From germline, CDR1 is SGHNT and CDR2 YYREEE (reference sequence). Germline trimming cut 4 bases from V and 0 bases from J; bases unmatched to any gene: 2. The CDR3 length is 16 residues. For the CDR3, the DNA is TGTGCCAGCAGCATGACTAGCGGGGGGAGCACAGATACGCAGTATTTT. Its translation: CASSMTSGGSTDTQYF.

The chain is built from TRBV2 and TRBJ2-7, with 9 bases lining up with TRBD2. This CDR3 contains 16 residues. After removal of 3 bases from V and 5 bases from J, the junction contained 11 bases not matched to a gene. CDR1 SNHLY and CDR2 FYNNEI come from the germline V gene. The CDR3 DNA is TGTGCCAGCAGTGAGACTAGCGGATCCGCGGGTGACGAGCAGTACTTC. Its protein product is CASSETSGSAGDEQYF.

This sequence joins TRBV11-2 and TRBJ2-7; 11 bases map to TRBD2. Germline V gives CDR1 SGHAT, CDR2 FQNNGV. There are 16 residues in the CDR3. The V and J ends lost 1 base and 3 bases, in that order; junction bases with no gene match: 5. CDR3 sequence (DNA): TGTGCCAGCAGCTTAGTCCCCGGGACTAGCGGCTACGAGCAGTACTTC. Residues: CASSLVPGTSGYEQYF.

The sample holds one count of this clone. The rearrangement links TRBV5-4 to TRBJ2-2, with a weak D call TRBD2 (6 bases). The CDR3 is made up of 17 amino acids. In germline, CDR1 is SGHNT, CDR2 YYREEE (reference sequence). Trimming stripped 4 bases from V and 5 bases from J, with 21 bases between. The CDR3 sequence: CASSAQVGGGITGELFF. DNA of the CDR3: TGTGCCAGCAGCGCCCAGGTTGGTGGCGGGATAACCGGGGAGCTGTTTTTT.

This chain connects TRBV6-1 to TRBJ2-7; D is perhaps TRBD2 (6 bases). The ends were cut back, 4 bases at V and 7 bases at J, with 17 bases in the middle. CDR3 length equals 14 residues. Germline CDR1 MNHNS, CDR2 SASEGT. The CDR3 reads CASSVFGGLDEQYF. The DNA of the CDR3 is TGTGCCAGCAGTGTATTCGGGGGTTTGGATGAGCAGTACTTC.

This chain joins TRBV6-5 and TRBJ2-5; 7 positions agree with TRBD1. The CDR3 is 13 residues long. Germline values: CDR1 MNHEY, CDR2 SVGAGI. Trimming cost V 1 base and J 5 bases; bases outside gene matches: 1. CDR3 residues: CASSYLDRETQYF. CDR3 in DNA: TGTGCCAGCAGTTACTTGGACAGGGAGACCCAGTACTTC.

The table lists this clone with a count of one. The rearrangement joins TRBV29-1 to TRBJ2-7, with 9 bases that match TRBD1. V trimming: 7 bases; J trimming: 3 bases; junction bases outside the gene matches: 7. The CDR3 consists of 13 residues. Germline V gives CDR1 SQVTM, CDR2 ANQGSEA. CDR3: CSAAGQGVYEQYF. The CDR3 DNA reads as TGCAGCGCTGCGGGACAGGGAGTCTACGAGCAGTACTTC.

The chain joins TRBV7-2 to TRBJ2-3; D may be TRBD1 or TRBD2 (5 bases each). Trimming shortened V by 3 bases and J by 2 bases, and 12 bases separated the two germline ends. Germline V gene sequence: CDR1 SGHTA, CDR2 FQGNSA. The CDR3 is made up of 15 amino acids. CDR3 sequence reads: CASSLGVTDTDTQYF. The CDR3 DNA reads TGTGCCAGCAGCTTGGGGGTCACCGACACAGATACGCAGTATTTT.

The J gene is TRBJ2-3, the V gene TRBV10-3; TRBD2 matches at 8 bases. The CDR3 is 17 residues long. Germline trimming cut 0 bases from V and 4 bases from J; bases unmatched to any gene: 9. Germline values: CDR1 ENHRY, CDR2 SYGVKD. The CDR3 loop is CAISESMTGGPSDTQYF. The CDR3, as DNA: TGTGCCATCAGTGAGTCGATGACGGGAGGGCCATCAGATACGCAGTATTTT.

The gene calls are TRBV28 and TRBJ2-2; the D gene is possibly TRBD2 (5 bases). V was pared by 4 bases and J by 6 bases, with 15 bases between. This CDR3 contains 15 residues. The germline V gene has CDR1 MDHEN and CDR2 SYDVKM. The CDR3 DNA sequence: TGTGCCAGCAGTTCCGGACTGAGTTATTCCGGGGAGCTGTTTTTT. Translated, it gives CASSSGLSYSGELFF.

The rearrangement links TRBV5-6 to TRBJ1-2, with D perhaps matching TRBD1 (6 bases). The CDR3 sequence is 13 residues long. V lost 4 bases, J lost 3 bases, and 10 bases lay in between. Looked up from germline, CDR1 is SGHDT and CDR2 is YYEEEE. The CDR3 DNA follows: TGTGCCAGCAGCCCCGACAGGCACTATGGCTACACCTTC. Translation gives CASSPDRHYGYTF.

V and J are TRBV27 and TRBJ2-1, with a tentative D call TRBD2 (6 bases). The length of the CDR3 is 14 residues. The ends were cut back, 7 bases at V and 8 bases at J, with 18 bases in the middle. Germline CDR1 is MNHEY and CDR2 is SMNVEV (reference sequence). CDR3 bases: TGTGCCAGCACGGGAGTAGCAAAGGCCGATGAGCAGTTCTTC. Amino acid sequence: CASTGVAKADEQFF.

The V and J genes are TRBV30 and TRBJ2-7, with 9 bases identical to TRBD1. Germline assignment: CDR1 GTSNPN and CDR2 SVGIG (reference sequence). The V gene end was trimmed by 2 bases and the J gene end by 5 bases; junction bases not matched to a gene: 7. The CDR3 has 14 residues. CDR3 nucleotide sequence: TGTGCCTGGAGTTACGGGACAGGGCTCGACGAGCAGTACTTC. Residues: CAWSYGTGLDEQYF.

The chain recombines TRBV19 with TRBJ2-1; TRBD2 is a possible D gene (6 bases). Germline V gene data show CDR1 as LNHDA and CDR2 as SQIVND (reference sequence). This CDR3 contains 14 residues. Trimming shortened V by 7 bases and J by 1 base, and 11 bases separated the two germline ends. The CDR3 region is CASKTGGSYNEQFF. CDR3 coding DNA: TGTGCCAGTAAAACCGGGGGATCCTACAATGAGCAGTTCTTC. Full variable domain (remainder filled in from reference TRBV19 and TRBJ2-1): DGGITQSPKYLFRKEGQNVTLSCEQNLNHDAMYWYRQDPGQGLRLIYYSQIVNDFQKGDIAEGYSVSREKKESFPLTVTSAQKNPTAFYLCASKTGGSYNEQFFGPGTRLTVL.

V is TRBV11-3 and J is TRBJ2-1; a possible D gene is TRBD2 (5 bases). This CDR3 has 16 residues. Germline V CDR1 and CDR2: SGHNT, YENEEA. The V and J ends lost 4 bases and 6 bases respectively, with 19 bases between them. The DNA for the CDR3 is TGTGCCAGCAGCTCTAGGACTGGGTCCCCCCTCAATGAGCAGTTCTTC. Residues: CASSSRTGSPLNEQFF.

This chain uses TRBV9 with TRBJ2-3; 7 bases line up with TRBD2. Germline V gene sequence: CDR1 SGDLS, CDR2 YYNGEE. V dropped 0 bases and J dropped 5; count of bases not matched to a gene: 12. The CDR3 runs 17 residues. CDR3 DNA: TGTGCCAGCAGCGTAGATCAGACCGGGAGGAGAGGAGATACGCAGTATTTT. Translating it yields CASSVDQTGRRGDTQYF. The full variable domain, in which reference TRBV9 and TRBJ2-3 provide the parts outside the CDR3, is DSGVTQTPKHLITATGQRVTLRCSPRSGDLSVYWYQQSLDQGLQFLIQYYNGEERAKGNILERFSAQQFPDLHSELNLSSLELGDSALYFCASSVDQTGRRGDTQYFGPGTRLTVL.

The rearrangement links TRBV11-2 to TRBJ2-1; either TRBD1 or TRBD2 may fit D (5 bases each). Germline assignment: CDR1 SGHAT and CDR2 FQNNGV. With 5 bases removed from V and 6 bases from J, the gap between germline ends came to 20 bases. The CDR3 has 16 amino acids. The CDR3 sequence: CASSPGPGRSGNEQFF. CDR3 in DNA: TGTGCCAGCAGCCCCGGCCCGGGGCGCTCCGGCAATGAGCAGTTCTTC. The complete variable domain, with remaining parts taken from reference TRBV11-2 and TRBJ2-1, reads EAGVAQSPRYKIIEKRQSVAFWCNPISGHATLYWYQQILGQGPKLLIQFQNNGVVDDSQLPKDRFSAERLKGVDSTLKIQPAKLEDSAVYLCASSPGPGRSGNEQFFGPGTRLTVL.

The CDR3 nucleotides read TGTGCCAGCAGCGGGGGGCAGGGTGTTTACGAGCAGTACTTC. Protein: CASSGGQGVYEQYF. This chain joins TRBV9 and TRBJ2-7; D may be TRBD1 (6 bases). The CDR3 totals 14 residues. Germline loops: CDR1 SGDLS, CDR2 YYNGEE. Trimming stripped 3 bases from V and 4 bases from J, with 14 bases between.

This chain connects TRBV6-5 to TRBJ1-4; no reliable D call. The germline V gene has CDR1 MNHEY and CDR2 SVGAGI. Deletions cut 5 bases from V and 3 bases from J, with 10 bases between. This CDR3 has 14 amino acids. CDR3 loop: CASSGFNSNEKLFF. CDR3 nucleotides: TGTGCCAGCAGTGGGTTCAATTCTAATGAAAAACTGTTTTTT.

The V call is TRBV7-8, the J call TRBJ2-3; perhaps TRBD2 as D (6 bases). The CDR3 covers 14 residues. Germline CDR1 reads SGHVS; CDR2 reads FQNEAQ. The V end lost 5 bases, the J end lost 2 bases, and 11 bases lay between the germline ends. CDR3 residues: CASSAAGITDTQYF. CDR3 in DNA: TGTGCCAGCAGCGCCGCGGGGATCACAGATACGCAGTATTTT.

The genes are TRBV2 and TRBJ1-1; the D is unclear. Germline CDR1 SNHLY, CDR2 FYNNEI. CDR3 length: 12 amino acids. Trimming shortened V by 6 bases and J by 4 bases, and 9 bases separated the two germline ends. The CDR3 coding sequence is TGTGCCAGCAGGGTCCTTAGCACTGAAGCTTTCTTT. Protein: CASRVLSTEAFF.

The table lists this clone with a count of one. This chain uses TRBV27 with TRBJ2-7; D is perhaps TRBD1 or TRBD2 (5 bases each). The CDR3 has 13 amino acids. CDR1 MNHEY and CDR2 SMNVEV come from the germline V gene (reference sequence). The ends were cut back, 5 bases at V and 2 bases at J, with 10 bases in the middle. DNA for the CDR3: TGTGCCAGCAGTACCCGGGACCCCTACGAGCAGTACTTC. Its protein product is CASSTRDPYEQYF.

The chain has TRBV18 and TRBJ2-2; TRBD2 agrees at 14 bases. The CDR3 sequence is 18 residues long. Germline CDR1 KGHSH, CDR2 LQKENI. The V gene end was trimmed by 0 bases and the J gene end by 1 base; junction bases not matched to a gene: 1. DNA for the CDR3: TGTGCCAGCTCACCACCGGGACTAGCGGGAGTGAACACCGGGGAGCTGTTTTTT. As protein: CASSPPGLAGVNTGELFF.

This chain connects TRBV15 to TRBJ2-7; D possibly corresponds to TRBD2 (6 bases). Looked up from germline, CDR1 is LNHNV and CDR2 is YYDKDF (reference sequence). This CDR3 comprises 14 residues. Trimming cost V 1 base and J 4 bases, with 11 bases left between them. CDR3 DNA: TGTGCCACCAGCAGAGCGGGAGTTTCTTACGAGCAGTACTTC. Encoded protein: CATSRAGVSYEQYF.

The CDR3 spells CAWSVVRQGFNEQFF. CDR3 coding DNA: TGTGCCTGGAGTGTAGTTCGACAGGGGTTCAATGAGCAGTTCTTC. The rearrangement links TRBV30 to TRBJ2-1; 8 bases match TRBD1. Trimming cost V 0 bases and J 6 bases; bases outside gene matches: 7. CDR3 length: 15 amino acids. The germline V gene encodes CDR1 GTSNPN and CDR2 SVGIG (reference sequence).

The rearrangement links TRBV7-9 to TRBJ2-7; TRBD1 matches at 10 bases. J lost 7 bases, V lost 1 base, and 7 bases had no gene match. There are 15 residues in the CDR3. Germline V gene sequence: CDR1 SEHNR, CDR2 FQNEAQ (reference sequence). The CDR3 here is CASSLVPGQGSEQYF. CDR3 in DNA: TGTGCCAGCAGCTTAGTCCCGGGACAGGGGTCAGAGCAGTACTTC. Using reference TRBV7-9 and TRBJ2-7 for the parts outside the CDR3, the full variable domain is DTGVSQNPRHKITKRGQNVTFRCDPISEHNRLYWYRQTLGQGPEFLTYFQNEAQLEKSRLLSDRFSAERPKGSFSTLEIQRTEQGDSAMYLCASSLVPGQGSEQYFGPGTRLTVT.

The chain links TRBV28 to TRBJ1-3; D remains unclear. The CDR3 is made up of 17 amino acids. Trimming shortened V by 6 bases and J by 0 bases, and 18 bases separated the two germline ends. The germline V gene has CDR1 MDHEN and CDR2 SYDVKM. The CDR3 region has the DNA TGTGCCAGCAGCCCCGTAAGAGTGGGGAGCTCTGGAAACACCATATATTTT. This encodes CASSPVRVGSSGNTIYF. Full variable domain (missing parts from reference TRBV28 and TRBJ1-3): DVKVTQSSRYLVKRTGEKVFLECVQDMDHENMFWYRQDPGLGLRLIYFSYDVKMKEKGDIPEGYSVSREKKERFSLILESASTNQTSMYLCASSPVRVGSSGNTIYFGEGSWLTVV.